These 7 T cell receptor beta chains share one sample of origin, sequenced in a study of T cell responses to AZD1222 COVID-19 vaccine (dated by TCRdb to the early 2020s). The time point label here, explained by the study, means: about 28 days (+/-7) after the second vaccine dose. The library came from the immunoSEQ multiplex PCR assay. Sourced from immuneACCESS, this table was stored by TCRdb with only in-frame sequences that have V and J called. A share of the clones is absent; for the studies checked, an unresolved V gene accounts for under half, and the remainder has no known explanation. This sample comprises 56,000 or so clones, nearly 80% of them detected only once. Clones ranked in the top ten supply just under 5% of the sample. The source was peripheral blood, collected 28 days after the second AZD1222 dose. The receptor source for this set is an adult who received the AZD1222 COVID-19 vaccine.

Turning to this clone: Distinct nucleotide sequences in the sample also encode this CDR3. The chain uses TRBV6-1 and TRBJ1-3, with D uncertain. The CDR3 is made up of 14 amino acids. Trimming left V 1 base short and J 4 bases short, with 8 bases between. Germline lookup yields CDR1 MNHNS and CDR2 SASEGT. CDR3 amino acids: CASSEGRSGNTIYF. CDR3 DNA: TGTGCCAGCAGTGAAGGACGGTCGGGAAACACCATATATTTT.

The chain carries TRBV11-2 and TRBJ1-4, with D possibly TRBD1 on 6 matching bases. The CDR3 sequence is 18 residues long. V was trimmed by 5 bases and J by 3 bases, leaving 22 bases between them. Germline CDR1 and CDR2: SGHAT and FQNNGV. As DNA, the CDR3 is TGTGCCAGCAGCCCAAGAACAGGGAAAGTAGCAGCTAATGAAAAACTGTTTTTT. Amino acids: CASSPRTGKVAANEKLFF.

This sequence joins TRBV27 and TRBJ2-2; a weak D match, TRBD1 (6 bases). V was cut by 3 bases and J by 4 bases, with 9 bases left in between. The CDR3 covers 14 residues. Looked up from germline, CDR1 is MNHEY and CDR2 is SMNVEV (reference sequence). CDR3 amino acids: CASSFRGGTGELFF. CDR3 sequence (DNA): TGTGCCAGCAGTTTCAGGGGCGGCACCGGGGAGCTGTTTTTT.

V and J are TRBV5-1 and TRBJ1-1; no clear D gene. Germline CDR1 reads SGHRS; CDR2 reads YFSETQ. The CDR3 extends over 16 amino acids. V lost 5 bases to trimming and J lost 4 bases, with 21 bases between them. This CDR3 reads CASRRLEGVSGTEAFF. In DNA, the CDR3 is TGCGCCAGCAGACGATTAGAGGGCGTTAGTGGCACTGAAGCTTTCTTT.

The chain has TRBV11-2 and TRBJ2-5; D may be TRBD2 (6 bases). Germline V gene data show CDR1 as SGHAT and CDR2 as FQNNGV. V was shortened by 6 bases and J by 7 bases, with 15 bases between the two germline ends. The CDR3 is 13 amino acids. This CDR3 is CASSKSGPGTQYF. CDR3 DNA sequence: TGTGCCAGCAGTAAGAGCGGGCCAGGGACCCAGTACTTC. Looking up the rest from reference TRBV11-2 and TRBJ2-5 gives the full variable domain: EAGVAQSPRYKIIEKRQSVAFWCNPISGHATLYWYQQILGQGPKLLIQFQNNGVVDDSQLPKDRFSAERLKGVDSTLKIQPAKLEDSAVYLCASSKSGPGTQYFGPGTRLLVL.

This clone was counted only a few times. The chain uses TRBV28 and TRBJ2-7; 9 nucleotides match TRBD1. Germline trimming cut 6 bases from V and 5 bases from J; bases unmatched to any gene: 11. The CDR3 extends over 15 amino acids. Germline V gives CDR1 MDHEN, CDR2 SYDVKM. The CDR3 sequence is CASRKPGTGTNEQYF. In DNA, the CDR3 is TGTGCCAGCAGAAAACCCGGGACAGGGACTAACGAGCAGTACTTC.

The V gene is TRBV12-3 or TRBV12-4, the J gene TRBJ1-1; TRBD1 might be the D (6 bases). The CDR3 runs to 13 residues. V lost 7 bases, J lost 5 bases, and 14 bases lay in between. CDR3 residues: CASNSQGRTEAFF. In DNA, the CDR3 is TGTGCCAGCAATAGCCAGGGGCGGACTGAAGCTTTCTTT.